These 18 T cell receptor beta chains originate from one sample sequenced in a study of vaccination effects on CD4 cells after COVID-19 (dated by TCRdb to between 2021 and 2022). To identify antigen-specific CD4+ T cell clonotypes by their expansion, the ViraFEST assay first stimulated PBMC with viral peptide pools and then applied TCR sequencing. After approximately eleven days of culture, CD4+ T cells were isolated with the EasySep CD4+ T cell isolation kit. Participants received two doses of either the BNT162b2 or the mRNA-1273 mRNA SARS-CoV-2 vaccine. To prepare the library, the immunoSEQ multiplex PCR assay was applied. Sourced from immuneACCESS, this table was stored by TCRdb with only in-frame sequences that have V and J called. A share of the clones is absent; for the studies checked, an unresolved V gene accounts for under half, and the remainder has no known explanation. Here the sample has 27,000 or so clones; about four fifths occur a single time. The biggest ten clones account for under 1.5% of the sample.

No antigens are known for them. The sample in question was CD4+ T cells from PBMCs cultured with HCoV-NL63 spike peptides, obtained after COVID-19 vaccination. Per the publication, the cell subset or site label means: HCoV-NL63 spike overlapping peptide pool stimulation. Receptor source: a human donor who received a COVID-19 vaccine. Some clones in this sample may be carry-over from other donors' samples.

The rearrangement links TRBV4-1 to TRBJ1-3; D is unresolved. In germline, CDR1 is MGHRA, CDR2 YSYEKL. This CDR3 has 15 amino acids. V dropped 2 bases and J dropped 3 bases, with 11 bases sitting between them. CDR3 protein: CASSQRAYDGNTIYF. CDR3 DNA sequence: TGCGCCAGCAGCCAAAGAGCCTACGATGGAAACACCATATATTTT.

This sequence joins TRBV12-5 and TRBJ2-5; TRBD1 agrees at 11 bases. V was pared by 5 bases and J by 5 bases, with 10 bases of the junction left unmatched. This CDR3 has 16 amino acids. Germline values: CDR1 LGHNT, CDR2 FRNRAP. Written as DNA, the CDR3 is TGTGCTAGTGGTCCCGACGGACAGGGGGCTTGGGAGACCCAGTACTTC. Protein sequence: CASGPDGQGAWETQYF.

The chain joins TRBV7-9 to TRBJ2-1, with D maybe TRBD2 (5 bases). The CDR3 spans 15 residues. V dropped 5 bases and J dropped 8 bases, with 19 bases sitting between them. CDR1 is SEHNR, CDR2 FQNEAQ, per germline (reference sequence). The CDR3 sequence: CASSPLNRGNHEQFF. CDR3 nucleotide sequence: TGTGCCAGCAGCCCTCTTAACCGGGGAAATCATGAGCAGTTCTTC.

The chain couples TRBV19 to TRBJ1-6, with 8 bases fitting TRBD1. V dropped 6 bases and J dropped 3; count of bases not matched to a gene: 7. This CDR3 has 16 amino acids. Germline assignment: CDR1 LNHDA and CDR2 SQIVND (reference sequence). For the CDR3, the DNA is TGTGCCAGTAGGACACGGGGACAGGACTATAATTCACCCCTCCACTTT. Amino acid sequence: CASRTRGQDYNSPLHF.

The chain joins TRBV11-2 to TRBJ1-1, with D unresolved. V was cut by 1 base and J by 4 bases, with 7 bases left in between. Germline V gene lookup returns CDR1 SGHAT and CDR2 FQNNGV. This CDR3 region has 13 residues. CDR3 sequence reads: CASSLVVVTEAFF. The CDR3 DNA reads TGTGCCAGCAGCTTAGTAGTGGTCACTGAAGCTTTCTTT.

In its sample, this clone was seen once. The chain combines TRBV20-1 with TRBJ2-3, with TRBD2 matching over 9 bases. Looked up from germline, CDR1 is DFQATT and CDR2 is SNEGSKA (reference sequence). This CDR3 comprises 17 residues. J lost 4 bases, V lost 3 bases, and 14 bases had no gene match. Here the CDR3 reads CSASNARRGGRSDTQYF. For the CDR3, the DNA is TGCAGTGCTAGTAACGCGCGGCGGGGGGGCCGATCAGATACGCAGTATTTT.

The chain has TRBV4-1 and TRBJ2-7; D possibly uses TRBD1 or TRBD2 (5 bases each). Germline V CDR1 and CDR2: MGHRA, YSYEKL. V lost 3 bases and J 3 bases, leaving 12 bases between the germline ends. CDR3 size: 14 residues. The CDR3 DNA sequence: TGCGCCAGCAGCCACCCGGGGCAGGTCTACGAGCAGTACGTC. This sequence encodes CASSHPGQVYEQYV.

V usage is TRBV7-2 and J usage is TRBJ2-1, with a tentative D call TRBD2 (6 bases). Trimming cost V 1 base and J 2 bases, with 9 bases left between them. Germline CDR1 is SGHTA and CDR2 is FQGNSA. The CDR3 runs to 15 residues. Here the CDR3 DNA reads TGTGCCAGCAGCTTAGAGCGGGCCCCCTACAATGAGCAGTTCTTC. The encoded protein is CASSLERAPYNEQFF. Looking up the rest from reference TRBV7-2 and TRBJ2-1 gives the full variable domain: GAGVSQSPSNKVTEKGKDVELRCDPISGHTALYWYRQSLGQGLEFLIYFQGNSAPDKSGLPSDRFSAERTGGSVSTLTIQRTQQEDSAVYLCASSLERAPYNEQFFGPGTRLTVL.

The chain couples TRBV30 to TRBJ2-5; D is tentatively TRBD1 or TRBD2 (6 bases each). Germline-derived CDR1 and CDR2 are GTSNPN and SVGIG (reference sequence). V lost 3 bases and J 5 bases, leaving 13 bases between the germline ends. CDR3 length equals 13 residues. The DNA of the CDR3 is TGTGCCTGGAGCCAAGGGGGGCTTGAGACCCAGTACTTC. Translation gives CAWSQGGLETQYF. Full variable domain (rest looked up from reference TRBV30 and TRBJ2-5): SQTIHQWPATLVQPVGSPLSLECTVEGTSNPNLYWYRQAAGRGLQLLFYSVGIGQISSEVPQNLSASRPQDRQFILSSKKLLLSDSGFYLCAWSQGGLETQYFGPGTRLLVL.

The genes are TRBV27 and TRBJ1-3; D gene unclear. The ends were cut back, 6 bases at V and 2 bases at J, with 11 bases in the middle. This CDR3 spans 14 amino acids. CDR1 and CDR2 (germline): MNHEY, SMNVEV (reference sequence). DNA of the CDR3: TGTGCCAGCAGATCCCCCGGGGCTGGAAACACCATATATTTT. It translates to CASRSPGAGNTIYF.

Only a few counts were recorded for this clone. This rearrangement joins TRBV5-1 to TRBJ1-6, with D possibly matching TRBD1 (6 bases). CDR3 size: 15 residues. Trimming took off 5 bases at V and 1 base at J, with 10 bases between the two ends. The germline V gene encodes CDR1 SGHRS and CDR2 YFSETQ. The CDR3 DNA sequence: TGCGCCAGCAGTGAAGGGGGTTCCTATAATTCACCCCTCCACTTT. It codes for CASSEGGSYNSPLHF.

This clone appeared a few times. The chain carries TRBV11-3 and TRBJ2-7; D not certain. The CDR3 runs 11 residues. Germline V lookup: CDR1 SGHNT, CDR2 YENEEA. V gave up 5 bases and J gave up 4 bases, with 6 bases separating them. CDR3 sequence: CASSPFYEQYV. CDR3 bases: TGTGCCAGCAGCCCCTTTTACGAGCAGTACGTC.

This sequence joins TRBV6-4 and TRBJ2-2, with D tentatively TRBD1 (5 bases). Trimming removed 6 bases at V and 4 bases at J, with 18 bases between. In germline, CDR1 is MRHNA, CDR2 SNTAGT. The CDR3 runs 16 residues. In DNA, the CDR3 is TGTGCCAGCAGAGCAGGGTCCGAGGTGGGCACCGGGGAGCTGTTTTTT. It translates to CASRAGSEVGTGELFF.

The V gene is TRBV20-1, the J gene TRBJ2-7; D could derive from TRBD1 or TRBD2 (5 bases each). The germline V gene has CDR1 DFQATT and CDR2 SNEGSKA (reference sequence). CDR3 length: 11 residues. V shed 3 bases and J shed 6 bases, with 9 bases lying between them. CDR3 coding DNA: TGCAGTGCTAGGTCAGGGAGCGAGCAGTACGTC. This sequence encodes CSARSGSEQYV.

This rearrangement joins TRBV19 to TRBJ2-4, with 10 nucleotides matching TRBD1. Germline values: CDR1 LNHDA, CDR2 SQIVND (reference sequence). This CDR3 has 15 amino acids. J gave up 5 bases and V 6 bases, and 7 bases lay outside the gene matches. The CDR3 loop is CASRPMDRGENIQYF. In DNA form, the CDR3 reads TGTGCCAGTAGACCTATGGACAGGGGGGAAAACATTCAGTACTTC.

This clone was counted a single time. The gene calls are TRBV27 and TRBJ1-2; 9 bases map to TRBD1. V shed 6 bases, J shed 3 bases, and the junction held 14 bases outside the gene matches. This CDR3 contains 17 residues. Germline V lookup: CDR1 MNHEY, CDR2 SMNVEV (reference sequence). CDR3 nucleotide sequence: TGTGCCAGCAGATACACAACCGGGACAGGGTTTTACTATGGCTACACCTTC. Residues: CASRYTTGTGFYYGYTF.

This chain joins TRBV4-1 and TRBJ1-1; D gene unclear. Germline assignment: CDR1 MGHRA and CDR2 YSYEKL. V lost 0 bases and J lost 3, with 11 bases in between. The CDR3 covers 15 residues. For the CDR3, the DNA is TGCGCCAGCAGCCAAGAGGAACCACGGGACACTGAAGCTTTCTTT. Its protein product is CASSQEEPRDTEAFF.

The V and J genes are TRBV7-2 and TRBJ2-1, with 10 bases fitting TRBD2. Germline-derived CDR1 and CDR2 are SGHTA and FQGNSA. V trimming: 5 bases; J trimming: 4 bases; junction bases outside the gene matches: 5. This CDR3 contains 15 residues. In nucleotides, the CDR3 is TGTGCCAGCAGCGGTGCAGCGGGGGGGTACAATGAGCAGTTCTTC. Amino acid sequence: CASSGAAGGYNEQFF.